The clone carrying this T cell receptor (beta chain) appeared many times. Its antigen is not known. This sample was taken from a study of T-cell memory formation after mild COVID-19. The overall study: TCR clusters largely stayed donor specific.

Study-level findings and limits: Clones which contracted sat mainly in CM and EM if CD4+, and in EMRA if CD8+. Cross-reactive memory apparently joined, as some responding clones appeared in pre-infection memory. Later expanders leaned CD4+, whereas day 15 to 85 contracting clones were balanced CD4/CD8.

One entry per CDR3 protein, called by TCRdb with MiXCR from the 5' RACE reads. The sample shows 290,000 or so distinct CDR3 sequences, just under 20% of them seen only once. CDR1 and CDR2 (germline): SGHRS, YFSETQ. V gave up 0 bases and J gave up 0 bases, with 6 bases separating them. The CDR3 has 15 amino acids. The material sequenced was PBMCs or a T cell subset sorted from them (not recorded which). The rearrangement uses TRBV5-1 and TRBJ2-2; D gene ambiguous. This clonotype was sampled from a man aged 18-30 years who had mild COVID-19 (a few samples of this study predate the infection). Cell type and time point are not known. Here the CDR3 reads CASSLGVTNTGELFF. Here the CDR3 DNA reads TGCGCCAGCAGCTTGGGGGTCACGAACACCGGGGAGCTGTTTTTT.